The sequence of this T cell receptor beta chain was determined in a study of blood T cells in healthy people across ages. Study findings and constraints: Strongly correlated with naive T cell percentage was TCR beta diversity. Compared with aged donors, long-lived donors showed fewer expanded clones, suggesting selection.

It was with a sample-barcoded 5' primer and a J-beta primer mix that a second PCR of roughly 7 to 12 cycles was run. MiXCR, applied by TCRdb to the 5' RACE reads, yields one record per CDR3 protein. Of some 1.4 million distinct CDR3 sequences listed, approximately 40% are singletons. On this clonotype itself: Its antigen remains unidentified.

CDR3 length: 12 amino acids. Germline V gene data show CDR1 as SQVTM and CDR2 as ANQGSEA. Trimming shortened V by 7 bases and J by 0 bases, and 6 bases separated the two germline ends. The source of this sequence is a woman younger than 35 in good health. Sequenced sample: blood. V gene TRBV29-1 combines with J gene TRBJ2-2; D ambiguous. For the CDR3, the DNA is TGCAGCGCCCTGACGAACACCGGGGAGCTGTTTTTT. Its protein product is CSALTNTGELFF.